These 22 T cell receptor beta chains were sequenced from one sample in a study of regulatory and conventional T cells in RAG deficiency. The repertoire was sequenced with immunoSEQ multiplex PCR; TCRdb's copy has only in-frame clones and lacks some. The sample shows 20,000 to 25,000 clones, around 95% of them seen only once. Genomic DNA came from blood conventional CD4+ T cells gated CD25-low CD127-high. This sample also belongs to another study, concerning regulatory T cells. Per that study: The primer mix had 52 TRBV and 13 TRBJ primers.

Sequences were obtained from CD25- CD4+ T cells sorted from blood. These receptor sequences come from a human donor in good health.

In nucleotides, the CDR3 is TGTGCCAGCTTCGACCGGGGTAACGGGGAGCTGTTTTTT. It encodes CASFDRGNGELFF. The chain couples TRBV7-2 to TRBJ2-2, with D perhaps matching TRBD2 (5 bases). Trimming cost V 8 bases and J 7 bases, with 14 bases left between them. The CDR3 is 13 amino acids. CDR1 and CDR2 (germline): SGHTA, FQGNSA. The complete variable domain, with remaining parts taken from reference TRBV7-2 and TRBJ2-2, reads GAGVSQSPSNKVTEKGKDVELRCDPISGHTALYWYRQSLGQGLEFLIYFQGNSAPDKSGLPSDRFSAERTGGSVSTLTIQRTQQEDSAVYLCASFDRGNGELFFGEGSRLTVL.

This clone was found once. The genes are TRBV7-9 and TRBJ1-2, with 8 bases that match TRBD1. The CDR3 runs to 18 residues. Germline CDR1 and CDR2: SEHNR and FQNEAQ (reference sequence). After removal of 1 base from V and 5 bases from J, the junction contained 15 bases not matched to a gene. As DNA, the CDR3 is TGTGCCAGCAGCTTAGACTTTGGGCAGGGGGCGTTATTTTATGGCTACACCTTC. Protein product: CASSLDFGQGALFYGYTF. The entire variable domain, with the rest obtained from reference TRBV7-9 and TRBJ1-2, is as follows: DTGVSQNPRHKITKRGQNVTFRCDPISEHNRLYWYRQTLGQGPEFLTYFQNEAQLEKSRLLSDRFSAERPKGSFSTLEIQRTEQGDSAMYLCASSLDFGQGALFYGYTFGSGTRLTVV.

This clone was seen a single time. The chain carries TRBV18 and TRBJ1-3; the match to TRBD1 covers 8 bases. The CDR3 covers 15 residues. After removal of 4 bases from V and 1 base from J, the junction contained 3 bases not matched to a gene. CDR1 and CDR2 from the germline V gene are KGHSH and LQKENI. CDR3 in amino acids: CASSRTGGSGNTIYF. The CDR3 DNA sequence: TGTGCCAGCTCACGCACAGGGGGATCTGGAAACACCATATATTTT.

The V gene is TRBV27, the J gene TRBJ1-1, with TRBD1 matching over 10 bases. V lost 5 bases, J lost 3 bases, and 6 bases stayed unmatched. The CDR3 consists of 15 residues. CDR1 and CDR2 from the germline V gene are MNHEY and SMNVEV (reference sequence). The CDR3 DNA follows: TGTGCCAGCAGTCCCGGGACAGGGGCGGACACTGAAGCTTTCTTT. It specifies CASSPGTGADTEAFF.

V is TRBV18 and J is TRBJ1-3; 10 bases line up with TRBD1. CDR3 size: 16 residues. Looked up from germline, CDR1 is KGHSH and CDR2 is LQKENI. Trimming cost V 4 bases and J 4 bases; bases outside gene matches: 7. Here the CDR3 reads CASSRPGQGTGNTIYF. In nucleotides, the CDR3 is TGTGCCAGCTCACGGCCGGGACAGGGGACGGGAAACACCATATATTTT.

This rearrangement joins TRBV2 to TRBJ2-1, with 12 bases that match TRBD2. The J segment lost 15 bases and the V segment lost 1 base, leaving 10 bases of the junction unmatched. Germline lookup yields CDR1 SNHLY and CDR2 FYNNEI. The CDR3 covers 15 residues. The CDR3, as DNA: TGTGCCAGCAGTGAAGGGCTAGCGGGGGGGTTAGGGCGGTTCTTC. Encoded protein: CASSEGLAGGLGRFF. Drawing the rest from reference TRBV2 and TRBJ2-1, the complete variable domain is EPEVTQTPSHQVTQMGQEVILRCVPISNHLYFYWYRQILGQKVEFLVSFYNNEISEKSEIFDDQFSVERPDGSNFTLKIRSTKLEDSAMYFCASSEGLAGGLGRFFGPGTRLTVL.

V usage is TRBV6-5 and J usage is TRBJ1-2, with 8 bases lining up with TRBD1. The CDR3 consists of 14 residues. Germline loops: CDR1 MNHEY, CDR2 SVGAGI. Trimming at V came to 6 bases and at J to 5 bases, leaving 8 bases not matched to a gene. This CDR3 reads CASSLPGTGYGYTF. As DNA, the CDR3 is TGTGCCAGCAGCCTACCCGGGACAGGTTATGGCTACACCTTC.

The chain uses TRBV4-1 and TRBJ1-1; D is uncertain. Trimming removed 1 base from V and 1 base from J, with 7 bases in between. CDR3 length: 14 amino acids. In germline, CDR1 is MGHRA, CDR2 YSYEKL. The CDR3 coding sequence is TGCGCCAGCAGCCAAGCCCACAGGAACACTGAAGCTTTCTTT. This sequence encodes CASSQAHRNTEAFF.

The chain recombines TRBV30 with TRBJ1-1, with a possible D match to TRBD1 (5 bases). Germline V gene sequence: CDR1 GTSNPN, CDR2 SVGIG (reference sequence). V was trimmed by 0 bases and J by 10 bases, leaving 9 bases between them. This CDR3 comprises 11 residues. The chain's CDR3 is CAWSVQGTAFF. For the CDR3, the DNA is TGTGCCTGGAGTGTTCAGGGTACAGCTTTCTTT. The full variable domain, its missing parts supplied by reference TRBV30 and TRBJ1-1, is SQTIHQWPATLVQPVGSPLSLECTVEGTSNPNLYWYRQAAGRGLQLLFYSVGIGQISSEVPQNLSASRPQDRQFILSSKKLLLSDSGFYLCAWSVQGTAFFGQGTRLTVV.

The rearrangement uses TRBV5-6 and TRBJ1-6; a possible D gene is TRBD1 (5 bases). V was pared by 7 bases and J by 8 bases, with 10 bases between. CDR3 length: 12 amino acids. Looked up from germline, CDR1 is SGHDT and CDR2 is YYEEEE. DNA of the CDR3: TGTGCCAGCGCAGGGTGGGATTCACCCCTCCACTTT. Translation gives CASAGWDSPLHF.

The CDR3 DNA reads as TGTGCCAGTAGTGTCGGGACTCCACCTAACACCGGGGAGCTGTTTTTT. It specifies CASSVGTPPNTGELFF. V usage is TRBV19 and J usage is TRBJ2-2; D possibly corresponds to TRBD2 (6 bases). The CDR3 runs to 16 residues. Per germline, CDR1 LNHDA and CDR2 SQIVND (reference sequence). Trimming left V 5 bases short and J 2 bases short, with 15 bases between. The full variable domain, with the rest looked up from reference TRBV19 and TRBJ2-2, is DGGITQSPKYLFRKEGQNVTLSCEQNLNHDAMYWYRQDPGQGLRLIYYSQIVNDFQKGDIAEGYSVSREKKESFPLTVTSAQKNPTAFYLCASSVGTPPNTGELFFGEGSRLTVL.

The table lists this clone with a count of one. The rearrangement links TRBV4-2 to TRBJ1-5, with 12 bases matching TRBD1. V dropped 1 base and J dropped 10; count of bases not matched to a gene: 8. The CDR3 totals 16 residues. CDR1 is LGHNA, CDR2 YNFKEQ, per germline. The CDR3 DNA sequence: TGTGCCAGCAGCCAAGGAGGGACAGGGGGCGGAATTCCCCAGCATTTT. Residues: CASSQGGTGGGIPQHF.

This sequence joins TRBV5-1 and TRBJ2-5, with TRBD1 identical over 9 bases. Germline-derived CDR1 and CDR2 are SGHRS and YFSETQ. With 2 bases clipped from V and 4 bases from J, the junction kept 6 bases outside the gene matches. The CDR3 length is 15 residues. Here the CDR3 reads CASSLRQGVRETQYF. In DNA form, the CDR3 reads TGCGCCAGCAGCTTAAGACAGGGGGTTCGAGAGACCCAGTACTTC. The complete variable domain, with remaining parts taken from reference TRBV5-1 and TRBJ2-5, reads KAGVTQTPRYLIKTRGQQVTLSCSPISGHRSVSWYQQTPGQGLQFLFEYFSETQRNKGNFPGRFSGRQFSNSRSEMNVSTLELGDSALYLCASSLRQGVRETQYFGPGTRLLVL.

The chain combines TRBV19 with TRBJ1-1, with 9 bases lining up with TRBD1. The V gene's germline CDR1 is LNHDA and CDR2 SQIVND (reference sequence). CDR3 length equals 15 residues. The V segment lost 5 bases and the J segment 4 bases; nucleotides outside the gene matches: 8. Here the CDR3 reads CASSAQTGGITEAFF. The DNA for the CDR3 is TGTGCCAGTAGTGCCCAGACAGGGGGTATCACTGAAGCTTTCTTT.

This sequence joins TRBV7-2 and TRBJ2-5; maybe TRBD2 (5 bases). Germline CDR1 SGHTA, CDR2 FQGNSA. The CDR3 is made up of 14 amino acids. The V and J ends lost 1 base and 5 bases respectively, with 11 bases between them. The CDR3 region is CASSLEDSGETQYF. DNA of the CDR3: TGTGCCAGCAGCTTAGAGGACTCGGGGGAGACCCAGTACTTC.

This clone showed up just once. The rearrangement uses TRBV28 and TRBJ2-4; TRBD1 agrees at 8 bases. The CDR3 totals 15 residues. With V trimmed by 6 bases and J by 1 base, 5 bases remained unmatched. Germline V gives CDR1 MDHEN, CDR2 SYDVKM. CDR3 sequence: CASSPRGLAKNIQYF. CDR3 in DNA: TGTGCCAGCAGCCCCAGGGGGCTTGCCAAAAACATTCAGTACTTC.

This rearrangement joins TRBV6-5 to TRBJ1-2; D is unclear. V was clipped by 0 bases and J by 5 bases, with 10 bases between them. From germline, CDR1 is MNHEY and CDR2 SVGAGI. CDR3 size: 14 residues. The CDR3 DNA reads as TGTGCCAGCAGTTACTCGAAGGGAGTGTATGGCTACACCTTC. Translating gives CASSYSKGVYGYTF.

The V gene is TRBV29-1, the J gene TRBJ2-3; D gene uncertain. Germline-derived CDR1 and CDR2 are SQVTM and ANQGSEA. Trimming shortened V by 4 bases and J by 4 bases, and 6 bases separated the two germline ends. This CDR3 has 11 amino acids. CDR3 in DNA: TGCAGCGTTGTGAGCTCAGATACGCAGTATTTT. This translates into CSVVSSDTQYF.

This sequence joins TRBV4-1 and TRBJ2-2; 8 bases fit TRBD1. This CDR3 has 15 residues. V trimming: 7 bases; J trimming: 0 bases; junction bases outside the gene matches: 4. The V gene's germline CDR1 is MGHRA and CDR2 YSYEKL. The CDR3: CASKRQGTNTGELFF. The CDR3 bases are TGCGCCAGCAAACGACAGGGGACGAACACCGGGGAGCTGTTTTTT.

The V call is TRBV11-2, the J call TRBJ2-5; possibly TRBD2 for D (6 bases). The CDR3 consists of 14 residues. Germline assignment: CDR1 SGHAT and CDR2 FQNNGV. V lost 5 bases and J lost 2, with 12 bases in between. CDR3 loop: CASSAGRPQETQYF. For the CDR3, the DNA is TGTGCCAGCAGCGCGGGACGGCCTCAAGAGACCCAGTACTTC. Full variable domain (missing parts from reference TRBV11-2 and TRBJ2-5): EAGVAQSPRYKIIEKRQSVAFWCNPISGHATLYWYQQILGQGPKLLIQFQNNGVVDDSQLPKDRFSAERLKGVDSTLKIQPAKLEDSAVYLCASSAGRPQETQYFGPGTRLLVL.

The chain employs TRBV27 and TRBJ1-1; tentative D call: TRBD1 (5 bases). The length of the CDR3 is 13 residues. The V gene lost 8 bases and the J gene lost 2 bases, with 12 bases spanning the gap. Germline assignment: CDR1 MNHEY and CDR2 SMNVEV (reference sequence). The CDR3 sequence: CASSGEINTEAFF. The CDR3 nucleotides read TGTGCCAGCTCGGGGGAGATAAACACTGAAGCTTTCTTT.

This clone was seen only once. The chain recombines TRBV6-1 with TRBJ1-1; 9 bases fit TRBD1. The V gene end was trimmed by 6 bases and the J gene end by 5 bases; junction bases not matched to a gene: 7. The CDR3 runs to 14 residues. Germline CDR1 and CDR2: MNHNS and SASEGT. As DNA, the CDR3 is TGTGCCAGCAGCTTTACAGGGGGCCGGACTGAAGCTTTCTTT. Translated: CASSFTGGRTEAFF.